This T cell receptor beta chain was sequenced in a study of regulatory T cells in long-lasting Graves disease. On the study more broadly: Persistent Graves' disease meant over 5 years of antithyroid drugs with positive TSH receptor antibodies. Study-wide points: Clonotypes that were public and shared totalled some 2,900 in persistent patients versus over 800 in new patients. TRBV28, TRBJ1-2 and TRBJ2-5 were favored in persistent disease.

CDR3 regions were amplified by Arm-PCR using iRepertoire HTBI primers to build TCR beta libraries. From the multiplex PCR reads, TCRdb called clonotypes with MiXCR, one entry per CDR3 protein. Of about 420,000 distinct CDR3 sequences listed, around 24% are singletons. V was shortened by 10 bases and J by 1 base, with 19 bases between the two germline ends. Germline assignment: CDR1 ENHRY and CDR2 SYGVKD. The length of the CDR3 is 16 residues. This clonotype was seen just once. The target antigen is unknown. Time point reported: persistent/refractory GD, antithyroid drugs over 5 years with positive TRAb. With RNA extracted from PBMCs as input, the TCR library was made. Under American Thyroid Association guidelines, Graves' disease was diagnosed.

This TCR was sampled from a female donor with Graves disease. The chain uses TRBV10-3 and TRBJ2-2; TRBD1 or TRBD2 may be the D gene (5 bases each). Material: peripheral blood mononuclear cells (PBMCs), obtained when the disease was refractory, from a patient treated with antithyroid drugs. The CDR3 nucleotides are TGTGCCACCAACGAAAGACGGGGCGAGAACACCGGGGAGCTGTTTTTT. Translation gives CATNERRGENTGELFF.